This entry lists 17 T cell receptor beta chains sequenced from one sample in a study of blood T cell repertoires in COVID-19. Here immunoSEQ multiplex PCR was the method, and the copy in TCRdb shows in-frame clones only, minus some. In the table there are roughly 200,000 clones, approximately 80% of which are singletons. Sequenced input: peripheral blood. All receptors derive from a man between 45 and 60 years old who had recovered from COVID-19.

CDR3 sequence reads: CASSLSLGSEQFF. The CDR3 DNA reads TGTGCCAGCAGCTTAAGTTTAGGGAGTGAGCAGTTCTTC. The rearrangement links TRBV7-2 to TRBJ2-1; D is possibly TRBD2 (5 bases). V lost 2 bases to trimming and J lost 9 bases, with 11 bases between them. This CDR3 spans 13 amino acids. Germline V gives CDR1 SGHTA, CDR2 FQGNSA.

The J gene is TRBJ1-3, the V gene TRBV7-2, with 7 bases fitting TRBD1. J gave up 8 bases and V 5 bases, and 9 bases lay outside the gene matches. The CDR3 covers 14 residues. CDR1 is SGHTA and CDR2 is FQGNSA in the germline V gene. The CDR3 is CASSLQTGRHTIYF. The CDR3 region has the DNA TGTGCCAGCAGCCTTCAGACAGGGCGGCACACCATATATTTT.

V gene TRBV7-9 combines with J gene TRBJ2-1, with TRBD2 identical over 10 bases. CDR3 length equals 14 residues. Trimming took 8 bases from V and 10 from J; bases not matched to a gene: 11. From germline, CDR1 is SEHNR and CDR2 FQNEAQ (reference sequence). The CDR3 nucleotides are TGTGCCAGCCAACATAGCGGGAGGTCCTCCGAGCAGTTCTTC. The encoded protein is CASQHSGRSSEQFF.

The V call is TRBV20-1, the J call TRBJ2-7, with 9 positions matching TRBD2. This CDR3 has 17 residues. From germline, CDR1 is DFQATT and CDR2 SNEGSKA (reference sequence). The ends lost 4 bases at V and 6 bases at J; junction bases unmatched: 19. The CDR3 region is CSAIEVWREGQGSEQYF. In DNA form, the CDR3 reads TGCAGTGCTATTGAAGTTTGGCGGGAGGGACAAGGTTCCGAGCAGTACTTC.

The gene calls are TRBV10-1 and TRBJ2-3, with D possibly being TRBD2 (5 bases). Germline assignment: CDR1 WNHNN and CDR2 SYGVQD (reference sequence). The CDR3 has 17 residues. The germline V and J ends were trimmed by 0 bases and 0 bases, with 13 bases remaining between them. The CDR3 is CASSESSGGSSTDTQYF. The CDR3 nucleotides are TGCGCCAGCAGTGAGTCTAGTGGCGGGTCCAGCACAGATACGCAGTATTTT.

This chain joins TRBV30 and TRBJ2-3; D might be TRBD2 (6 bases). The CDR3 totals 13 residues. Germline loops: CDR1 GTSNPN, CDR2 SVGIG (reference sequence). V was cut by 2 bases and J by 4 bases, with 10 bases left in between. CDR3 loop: CAWSTPGADTQYF. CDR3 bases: TGTGCCTGGAGTACCCCGGGGGCAGATACGCAGTATTTT.

CDR3 amino acids: CASSQILSTNEKLFF. CDR3 in DNA: TGTGCCAGCAGCCAAATCCTTTCAACTAATGAAAAACTGTTTTTT. The rearrangement joins TRBV14 to TRBJ1-4; unclear D gene. Germline V gene sequence: CDR1 SGHDN, CDR2 FVKESK. The CDR3 consists of 15 residues. V was shortened by 2 bases and J by 0 bases, with 7 bases between the two germline ends.

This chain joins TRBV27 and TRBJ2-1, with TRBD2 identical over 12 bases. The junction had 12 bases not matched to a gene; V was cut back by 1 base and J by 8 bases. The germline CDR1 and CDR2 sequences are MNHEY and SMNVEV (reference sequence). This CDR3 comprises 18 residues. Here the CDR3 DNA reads TGTGCCAGCAGTTTATTGTTCCTAGCGGGAGGGCCTGGGGATGAGCAGTTCTTC. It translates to CASSLLFLAGGPGDEQFF.

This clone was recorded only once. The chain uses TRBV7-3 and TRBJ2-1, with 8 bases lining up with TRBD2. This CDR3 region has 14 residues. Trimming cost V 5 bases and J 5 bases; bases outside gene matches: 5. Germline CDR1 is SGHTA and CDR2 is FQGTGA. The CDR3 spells CASSLGLANNEQFF. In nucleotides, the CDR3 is TGTGCCAGCAGCCTCGGACTAGCCAACAATGAGCAGTTCTTC.

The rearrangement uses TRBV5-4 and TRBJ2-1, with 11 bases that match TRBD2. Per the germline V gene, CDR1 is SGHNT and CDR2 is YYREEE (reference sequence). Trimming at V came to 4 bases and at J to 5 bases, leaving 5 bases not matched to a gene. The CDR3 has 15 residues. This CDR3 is CASSHGTSGNNEQFF. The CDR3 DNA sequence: TGTGCCAGCAGCCACGGGACTAGCGGAAACAATGAGCAGTTCTTC.

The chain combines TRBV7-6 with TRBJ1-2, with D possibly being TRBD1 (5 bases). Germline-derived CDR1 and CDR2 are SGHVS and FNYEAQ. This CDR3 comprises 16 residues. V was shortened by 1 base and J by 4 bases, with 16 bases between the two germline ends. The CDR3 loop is CASSLGGRAYSYGYTF. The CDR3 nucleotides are TGTGCCAGCAGCTTAGGGGGCAGGGCATATAGCTATGGCTACACCTTC.

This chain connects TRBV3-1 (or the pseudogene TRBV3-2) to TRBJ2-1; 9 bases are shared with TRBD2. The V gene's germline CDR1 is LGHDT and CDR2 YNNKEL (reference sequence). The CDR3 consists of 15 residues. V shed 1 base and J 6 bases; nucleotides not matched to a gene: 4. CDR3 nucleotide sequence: TGTGCCAGCAGCCAAGTAGCGGGAGCGATCAATGAGCAGTTCTTC. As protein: CASSQVAGAINEQFF.

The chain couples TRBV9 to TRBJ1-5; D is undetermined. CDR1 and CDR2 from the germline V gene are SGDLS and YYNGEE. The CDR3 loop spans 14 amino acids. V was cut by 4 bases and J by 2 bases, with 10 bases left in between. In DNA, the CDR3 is TGTGCCAGCAGCACTCATGAGGGCAATCAGCCCCAGCATTTT. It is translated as CASSTHEGNQPQHF.

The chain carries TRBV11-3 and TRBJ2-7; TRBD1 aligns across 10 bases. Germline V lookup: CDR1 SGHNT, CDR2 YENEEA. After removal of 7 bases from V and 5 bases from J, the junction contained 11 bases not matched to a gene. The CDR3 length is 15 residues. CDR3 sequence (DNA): TGTGCCAGCAACTCATATGGGACAGGGGACCACGAGCAGTACTTC. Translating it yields CASNSYGTGDHEQYF.

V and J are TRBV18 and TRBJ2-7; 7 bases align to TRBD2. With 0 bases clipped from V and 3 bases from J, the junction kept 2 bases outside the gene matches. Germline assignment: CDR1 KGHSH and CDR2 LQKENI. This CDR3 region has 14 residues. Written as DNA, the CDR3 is TGTGCCAGCTCACCACCCCAGCGGGACTACGAGCAGTACTTC. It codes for CASSPPQRDYEQYF.

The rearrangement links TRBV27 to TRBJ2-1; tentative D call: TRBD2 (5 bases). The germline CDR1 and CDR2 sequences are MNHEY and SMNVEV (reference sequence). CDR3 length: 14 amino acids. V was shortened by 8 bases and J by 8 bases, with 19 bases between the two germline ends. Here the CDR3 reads CASGGYTSAHEQFF. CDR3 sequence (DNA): TGTGCCAGCGGCGGGTATACCAGCGCGCATGAGCAGTTCTTC.

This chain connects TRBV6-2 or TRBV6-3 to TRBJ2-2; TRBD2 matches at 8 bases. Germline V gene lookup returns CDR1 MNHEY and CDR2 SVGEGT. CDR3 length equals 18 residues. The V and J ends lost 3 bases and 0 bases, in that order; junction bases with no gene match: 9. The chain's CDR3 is CASSYEHGRAANTGELFF. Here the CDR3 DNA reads TGTGCCAGCAGTTATGAACACGGGAGGGCCGCGAACACCGGGGAGCTGTTTTTT.